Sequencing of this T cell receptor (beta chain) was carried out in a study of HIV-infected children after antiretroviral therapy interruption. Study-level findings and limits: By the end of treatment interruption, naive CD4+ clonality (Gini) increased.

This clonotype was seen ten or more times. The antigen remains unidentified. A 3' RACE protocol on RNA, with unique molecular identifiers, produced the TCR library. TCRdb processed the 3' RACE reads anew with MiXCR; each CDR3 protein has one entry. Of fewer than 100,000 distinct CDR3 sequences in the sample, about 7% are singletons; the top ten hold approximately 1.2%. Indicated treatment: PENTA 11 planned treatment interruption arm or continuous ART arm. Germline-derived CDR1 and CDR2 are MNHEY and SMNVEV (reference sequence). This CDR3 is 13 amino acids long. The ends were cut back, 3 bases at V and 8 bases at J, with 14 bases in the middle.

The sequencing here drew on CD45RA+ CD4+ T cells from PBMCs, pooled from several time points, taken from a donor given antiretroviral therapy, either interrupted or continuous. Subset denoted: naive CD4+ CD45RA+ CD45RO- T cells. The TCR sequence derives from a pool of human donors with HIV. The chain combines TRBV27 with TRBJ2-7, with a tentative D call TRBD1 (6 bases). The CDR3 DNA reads TGTGCCAGCAGTTTCCCACAGGGTAGGAAGCAGTACTTC. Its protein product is CASSFPQGRKQYF.